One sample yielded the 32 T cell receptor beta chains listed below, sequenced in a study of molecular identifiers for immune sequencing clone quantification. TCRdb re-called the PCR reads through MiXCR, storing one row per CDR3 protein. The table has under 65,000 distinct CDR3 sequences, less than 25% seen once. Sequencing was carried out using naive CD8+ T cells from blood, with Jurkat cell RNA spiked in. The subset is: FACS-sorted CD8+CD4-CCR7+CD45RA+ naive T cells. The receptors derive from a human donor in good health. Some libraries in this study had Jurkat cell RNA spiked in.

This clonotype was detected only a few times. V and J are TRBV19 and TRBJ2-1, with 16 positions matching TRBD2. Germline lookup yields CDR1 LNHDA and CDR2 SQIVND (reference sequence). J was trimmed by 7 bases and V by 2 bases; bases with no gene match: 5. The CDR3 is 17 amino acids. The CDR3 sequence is CASSIMGLAGGRNEQFF. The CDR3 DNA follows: TGTGCCAGTAGTATAATGGGACTAGCGGGGGGGCGTAATGAGCAGTTCTTC.

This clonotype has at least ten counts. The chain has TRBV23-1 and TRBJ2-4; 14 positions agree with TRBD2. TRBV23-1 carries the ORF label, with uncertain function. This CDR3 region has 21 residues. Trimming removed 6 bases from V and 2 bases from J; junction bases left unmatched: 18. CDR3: CASRPKRTSGRRRETKNIQYF. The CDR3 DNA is TGCGCCAGCAGGCCCAAAAGGACTAGCGGGAGGCGGCGGGAAACCAAAAACATTCAGTACTTC.

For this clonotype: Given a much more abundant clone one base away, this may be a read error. The CDR3 coding sequence is TGCAGTGCTAGAAGACAGGATGGGAGATTCGAGCAGTACTTC. As protein: CSARRQDGRFEQYF. The chain joins TRBV20-1 to TRBJ2-7, with D possibly matching TRBD1 (6 bases). Germline-derived CDR1 and CDR2 are DFQATT and SNEGSKA (reference sequence). V was shortened by 2 bases and J by 6 bases, with 17 bases between the two germline ends. The CDR3 consists of 14 residues.

CDR3 DNA sequence: TGTGCCAGTAGTAGGGCGGAACCTTTCCCACTGGGGAATGAGCAGTTCTTC. Translated: CASSRAEPFPLGNEQFF. The chain uses TRBV19 and TRBJ2-1; D remains unclear. Germline V gene lookup returns CDR1 LNHDA and CDR2 SQIVND (reference sequence). The CDR3 runs to 17 residues. Trimming cost V 4 bases and J 7 bases, with 23 bases left between them.

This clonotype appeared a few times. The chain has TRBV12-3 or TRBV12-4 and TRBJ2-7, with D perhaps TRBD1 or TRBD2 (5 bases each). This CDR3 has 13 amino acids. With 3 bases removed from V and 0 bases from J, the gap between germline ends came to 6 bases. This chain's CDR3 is CASSFGTSYEQYF. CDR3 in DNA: TGTGCCAGCAGTTTTGGGACCTCCTACGAGCAGTACTTC.

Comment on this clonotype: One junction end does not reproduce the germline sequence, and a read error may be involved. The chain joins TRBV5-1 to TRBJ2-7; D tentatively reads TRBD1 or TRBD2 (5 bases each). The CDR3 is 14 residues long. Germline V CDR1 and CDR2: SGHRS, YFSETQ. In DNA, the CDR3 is TGCGCCGGCAGCTTGGGGCAGCCTGGGGACGAGCAGTGCTTC. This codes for CAGSLGQPGDEQCF. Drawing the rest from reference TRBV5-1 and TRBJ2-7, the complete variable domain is KAGVTQTPRYLIKTRGQQVTLSCSPISGHRSVSWYQQTPGQGLQFLFEYFSETQRNKGNFPGRFSGRQFSNSRSEMNVSTLELGDSALYLCAGSLGQPGDEQCFGPGTRLTVT.

The CDR3 spells CASSATPGVEAFF. The CDR3 region has the DNA TGTGCCAGCAGTGCCACCCCCGGAGTTGAAGCTTTCTTT. The V gene is TRBV27, the J gene TRBJ1-1; D not certain. The germline V and J ends were trimmed by 5 bases and 7 bases, with 14 bases remaining between them. Germline-derived CDR1 and CDR2 are MNHEY and SMNVEV (reference sequence). The CDR3 is 13 amino acids.

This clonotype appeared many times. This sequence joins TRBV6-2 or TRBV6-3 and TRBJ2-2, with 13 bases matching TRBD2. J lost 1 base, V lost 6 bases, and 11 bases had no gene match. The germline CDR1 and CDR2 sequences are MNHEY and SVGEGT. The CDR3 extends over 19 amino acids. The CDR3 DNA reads TGTGCCAGCAGCCATACTCCCGGGACTAGCGGGATGAACACCGGGGAGCTGTTTTTT. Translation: CASSHTPGTSGMNTGELFF.

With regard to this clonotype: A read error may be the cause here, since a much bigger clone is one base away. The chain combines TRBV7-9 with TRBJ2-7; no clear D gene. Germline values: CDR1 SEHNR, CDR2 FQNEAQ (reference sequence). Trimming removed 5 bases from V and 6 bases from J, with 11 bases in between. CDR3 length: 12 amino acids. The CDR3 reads CASSTVSPEQYF. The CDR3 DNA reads TGTGCCAGCAGCACCGTCAGTCCCGAGCAGTACTTC.

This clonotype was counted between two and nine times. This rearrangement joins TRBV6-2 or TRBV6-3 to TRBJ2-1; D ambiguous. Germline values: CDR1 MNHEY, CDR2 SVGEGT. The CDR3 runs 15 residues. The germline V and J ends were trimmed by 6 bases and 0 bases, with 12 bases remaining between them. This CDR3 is CASSPKRSSYNEQFF. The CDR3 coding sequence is TGTGCCAGCAGCCCTAAAAGGAGCTCCTACAATGAGCAGTTCTTC.

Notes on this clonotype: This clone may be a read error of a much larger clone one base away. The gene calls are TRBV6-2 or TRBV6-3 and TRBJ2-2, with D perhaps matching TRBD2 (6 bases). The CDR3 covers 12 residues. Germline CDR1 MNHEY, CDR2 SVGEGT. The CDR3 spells CASSSLTGGLFF. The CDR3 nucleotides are TGTGCCAGCAGTTCGCTAACCGGGGGGCTGTTTTTT.

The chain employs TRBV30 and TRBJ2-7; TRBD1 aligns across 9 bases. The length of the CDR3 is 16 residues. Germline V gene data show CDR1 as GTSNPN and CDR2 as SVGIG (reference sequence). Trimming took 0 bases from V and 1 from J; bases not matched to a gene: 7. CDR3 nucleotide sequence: TGTGCCTGGAGTGTTATAGGACAGGGGCTTTCCTACGAGCAGTACTTC. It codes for CAWSVIGQGLSYEQYF.

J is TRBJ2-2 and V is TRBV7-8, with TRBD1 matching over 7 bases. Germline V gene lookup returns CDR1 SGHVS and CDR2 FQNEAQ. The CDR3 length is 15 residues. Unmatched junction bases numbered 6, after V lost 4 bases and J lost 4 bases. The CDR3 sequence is CASSYQTGVTGELFF. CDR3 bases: TGTGCCAGCAGCTACCAAACAGGGGTCACCGGGGAGCTGTTTTTT.

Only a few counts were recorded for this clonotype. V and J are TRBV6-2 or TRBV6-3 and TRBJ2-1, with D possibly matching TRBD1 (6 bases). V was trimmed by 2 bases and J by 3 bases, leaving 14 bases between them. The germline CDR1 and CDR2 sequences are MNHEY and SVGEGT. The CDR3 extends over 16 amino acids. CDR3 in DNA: TGTGCCAGCAGTTACCCCTCAGGGGTGGGCTACAATGAGCAGTTCTTC. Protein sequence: CASSYPSGVGYNEQFF.

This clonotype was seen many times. DNA of the CDR3: TGTGCCAGTAGTATGGGACAGGCCTACAATGAGCAGTTCTTC. It specifies CASSMGQAYNEQFF. The V and J genes are TRBV19 and TRBJ2-1; 8 bases fit TRBD1. Germline lookup yields CDR1 LNHDA and CDR2 SQIVND (reference sequence). Germline trimming cut 3 bases from V and 2 bases from J; bases unmatched to any gene: 0. This CDR3 spans 14 amino acids.

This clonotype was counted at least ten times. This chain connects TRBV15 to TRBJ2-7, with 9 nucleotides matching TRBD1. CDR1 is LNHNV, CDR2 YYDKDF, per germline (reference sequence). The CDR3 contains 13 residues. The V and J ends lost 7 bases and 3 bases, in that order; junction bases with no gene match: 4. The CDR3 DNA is TGTGCCACCAAGGACAGGGGAAACTACGAGCAGTACTTC. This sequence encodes CATKDRGNYEQYF.

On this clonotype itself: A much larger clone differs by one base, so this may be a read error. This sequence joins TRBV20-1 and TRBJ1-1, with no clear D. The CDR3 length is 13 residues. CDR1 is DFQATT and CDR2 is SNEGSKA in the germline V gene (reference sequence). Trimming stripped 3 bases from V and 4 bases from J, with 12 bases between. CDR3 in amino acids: CSASPRFGTEAFF. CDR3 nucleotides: TGCAGTGCTAGCCCCAGGTTTGGCACTGAAGCTTTCTTT.

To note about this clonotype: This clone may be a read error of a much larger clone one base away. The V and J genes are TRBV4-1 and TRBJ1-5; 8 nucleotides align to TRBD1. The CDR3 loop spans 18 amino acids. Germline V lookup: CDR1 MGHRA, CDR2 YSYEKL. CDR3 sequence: CTSSLAGGPFDSNQPQHF. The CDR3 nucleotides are TGCACCAGCAGCTTAGCAGGGGGCCCTTTTGATAGCAATCAGCCCCAGCATTTT.

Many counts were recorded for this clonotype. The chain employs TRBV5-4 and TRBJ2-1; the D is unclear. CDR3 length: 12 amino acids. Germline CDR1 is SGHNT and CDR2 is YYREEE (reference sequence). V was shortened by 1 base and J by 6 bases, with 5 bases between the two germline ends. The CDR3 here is CASSLSSNEQFF. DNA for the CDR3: TGTGCCAGCAGCTTGAGCAGCAATGAGCAGTTCTTC. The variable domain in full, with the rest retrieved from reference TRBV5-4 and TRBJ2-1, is ETGVTQSPTHLIKTRGQQVTLRCSSQSGHNTVSWYQQALGQGPQFIFQYYREEENGRGNFPPRFSGLQFPNYSSELNVNALELDDSALYLCASSLSSNEQFFGPGTRLTVL.

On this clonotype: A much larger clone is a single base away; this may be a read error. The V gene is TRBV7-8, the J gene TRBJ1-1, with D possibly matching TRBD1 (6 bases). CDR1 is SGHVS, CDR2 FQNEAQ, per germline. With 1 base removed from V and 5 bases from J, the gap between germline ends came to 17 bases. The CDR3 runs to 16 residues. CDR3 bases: TGTGCCAGCAGCTTAGGAGTGGTAGGGGGAGATACTGAAGCTTTCTTT. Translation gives CASSLGVVGGDTEAFF.

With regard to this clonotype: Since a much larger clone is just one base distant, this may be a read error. Here the CDR3 reads CASSQDSGHPMGSEKLLF. For the CDR3, the DNA is TGTGCCAGCAGCCAAGATTCAGGACACCCGATGGGAAGTGAAAAACTGCTTTTT. J is TRBJ1-4 and V is TRBV14; possible D gene TRBD1, 5 bases. The CDR3 contains 18 residues. The germline gives CDR1 SGHDN, CDR2 FVKESK.

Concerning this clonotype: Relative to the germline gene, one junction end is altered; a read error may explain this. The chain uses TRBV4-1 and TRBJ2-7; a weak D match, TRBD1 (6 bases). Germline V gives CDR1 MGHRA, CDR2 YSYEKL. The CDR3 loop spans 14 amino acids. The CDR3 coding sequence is TGCGCCAGCAGCCAAGACAGGGGACCCTACGCGCAGTACTTC. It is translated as CASSQDRGPYAQYF.

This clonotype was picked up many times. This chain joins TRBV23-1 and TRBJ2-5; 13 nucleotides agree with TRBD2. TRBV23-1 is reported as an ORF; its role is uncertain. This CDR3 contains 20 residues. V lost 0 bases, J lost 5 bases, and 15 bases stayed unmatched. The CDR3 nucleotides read TGCGCCAGCAGTCAATCGAACACTAGCGGGAGGGGAGGTACCGAGGAGACCCAGTACTTC. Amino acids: CASSQSNTSGRGGTEETQYF.

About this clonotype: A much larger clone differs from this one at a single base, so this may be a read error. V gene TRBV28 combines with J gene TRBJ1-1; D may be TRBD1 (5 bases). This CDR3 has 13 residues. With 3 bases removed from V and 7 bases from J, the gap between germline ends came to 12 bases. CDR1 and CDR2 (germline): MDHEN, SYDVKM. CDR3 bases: TGTGCCAGCAGTTTTCCCAGGGAAGATGAAGCTTTCTTT. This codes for CASSFPREDEAFF. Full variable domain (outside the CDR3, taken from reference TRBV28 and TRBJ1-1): DVKVTQSSRYLVKRTGEKVFLECVQDMDHENMFWYRQDPGLGLRLIYFSYDVKMKEKGDIPEGYSVSREKKERFSLILESASTNQTSMYLCASSFPREDEAFFGQGTRLTVV.

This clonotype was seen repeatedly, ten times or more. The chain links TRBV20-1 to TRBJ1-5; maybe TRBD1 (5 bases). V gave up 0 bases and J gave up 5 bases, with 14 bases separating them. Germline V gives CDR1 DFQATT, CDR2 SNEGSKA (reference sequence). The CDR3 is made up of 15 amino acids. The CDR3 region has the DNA TGCAGTGCTAGAGATGCAGCAGGGTGGGATCAGCCCCAGCATTTT. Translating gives CSARDAAGWDQPQHF.

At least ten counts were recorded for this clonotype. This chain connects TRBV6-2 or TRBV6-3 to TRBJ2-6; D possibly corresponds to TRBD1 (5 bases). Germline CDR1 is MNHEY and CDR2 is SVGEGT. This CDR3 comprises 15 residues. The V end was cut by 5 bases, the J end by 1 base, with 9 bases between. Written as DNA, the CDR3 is TGTGCCAGCAGTAAACAGGAGTCTGGGGCCAACGTCCTGACTTTC. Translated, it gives CASSKQESGANVLTF.

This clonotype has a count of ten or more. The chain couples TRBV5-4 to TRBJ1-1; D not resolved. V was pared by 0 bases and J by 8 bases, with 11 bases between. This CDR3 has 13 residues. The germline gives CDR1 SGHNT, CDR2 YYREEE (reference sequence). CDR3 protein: CASSLESRREAFF. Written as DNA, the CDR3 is TGTGCCAGCAGCTTGGAATCCAGGAGAGAAGCTTTCTTT.

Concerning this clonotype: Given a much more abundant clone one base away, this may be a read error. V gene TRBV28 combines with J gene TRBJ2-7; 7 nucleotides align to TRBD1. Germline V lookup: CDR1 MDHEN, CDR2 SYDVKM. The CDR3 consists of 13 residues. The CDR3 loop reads CASRTGYAYEQCF. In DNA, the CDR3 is TGTGCCAGCAGGACAGGGTACGCCTACGAGCAGTGCTTC.

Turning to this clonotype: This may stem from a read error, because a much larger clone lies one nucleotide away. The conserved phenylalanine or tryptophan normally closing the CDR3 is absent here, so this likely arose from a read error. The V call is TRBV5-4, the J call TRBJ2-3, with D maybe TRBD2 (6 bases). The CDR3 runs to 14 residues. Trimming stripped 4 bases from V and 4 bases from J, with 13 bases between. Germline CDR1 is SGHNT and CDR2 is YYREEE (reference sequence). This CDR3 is CASSPGESADTQYS. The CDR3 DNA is TGTGCCAGCAGCCCGGGGGAGTCGGCAGATACGCAGTATTCT.

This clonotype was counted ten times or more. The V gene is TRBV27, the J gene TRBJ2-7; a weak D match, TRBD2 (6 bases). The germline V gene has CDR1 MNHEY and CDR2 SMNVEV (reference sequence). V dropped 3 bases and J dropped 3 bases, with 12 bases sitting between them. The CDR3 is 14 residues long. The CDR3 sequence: CASSFGGLSYEQYF. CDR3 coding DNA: TGTGCCAGCAGTTTCGGGGGTTTAAGCTACGAGCAGTACTTC.

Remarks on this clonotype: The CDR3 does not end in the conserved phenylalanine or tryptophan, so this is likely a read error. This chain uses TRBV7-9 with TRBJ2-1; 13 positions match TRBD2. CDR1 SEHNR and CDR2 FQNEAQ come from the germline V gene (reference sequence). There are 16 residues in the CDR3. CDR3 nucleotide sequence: TGTGCCGGCAGCCCGCGGACTAGCGGGAGTAGCAATGAGCAGTTCATC. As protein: CAGSPRTSGSSNEQFI.

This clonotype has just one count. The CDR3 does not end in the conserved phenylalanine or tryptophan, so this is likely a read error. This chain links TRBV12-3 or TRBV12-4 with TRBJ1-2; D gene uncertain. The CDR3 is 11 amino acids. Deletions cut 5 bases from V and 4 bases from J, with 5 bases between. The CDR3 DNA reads TGTGCCAGCAGTGAGGGCTATGGCTACACCCTC. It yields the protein CASSEGYGYTL.